This passage covers 27 T cell receptor beta chains from one sample sequenced in a study of T cell responses to AZD1222 COVID-19 vaccine. Using immunoSEQ multiplex PCR, the repertoire was profiled, and TCRdb retains in-frame clones only, with some absent. The sample has around 120,000 clones, about 92% seen once. This specimen consisted of peripheral blood, obtained on day 0 of AZD1222 vaccination. The receptors here all came from an adult in good health.

The V gene is TRBV2, the J gene TRBJ1-2, with TRBD1 matching over 9 bases. V was pared by 4 bases and J by 0 bases, with 0 bases of the junction left unmatched. Germline V gene data show CDR1 as SNHLY and CDR2 as FYNNEI. CDR3 size: 14 residues. The CDR3 loop reads CASSGQGANYGYTF. DNA of the CDR3: TGTGCCAGCAGTGGACAGGGGGCTAACTATGGCTACACCTTC.

The chain carries TRBV12-5 and TRBJ1-1; perhaps TRBD1 as D (5 bases). The germline V and J ends were trimmed by 6 bases and 7 bases, with 12 bases remaining between them. Germline CDR1 is LGHNT and CDR2 is FRNRAP. The CDR3 is 12 residues long. CDR3 in amino acids: CASGPETDEAFF. CDR3 DNA: TGTGCTAGTGGCCCCGAGACAGATGAAGCTTTCTTT.

Written as DNA, the CDR3 is TGCGCCAGCAGCCAAGTCAGTATGGGAGAGACCCAGTACTTC. Its protein product is CASSQVSMGETQYF. The J gene is TRBJ2-5, the V gene TRBV4-3; D call uncertain. This CDR3 contains 14 residues. Trimming removed 1 base from V and 4 bases from J, with 10 bases in between. Germline assignment: CDR1 LGHNA and CDR2 YSLEER.

The chain has TRBV7-6 and TRBJ1-2; 9 bases align to TRBD1. J was trimmed by 4 bases and V by 4 bases; bases with no gene match: 13. The CDR3 runs to 17 residues. Germline loops: CDR1 SGHVS, CDR2 FNYEAQ. CDR3 sequence (DNA): TGTGCCAGCAGCTCGGAACCTGGGACAGGGTTGGTCTATGGCTACACCTTC. Protein product: CASSSEPGTGLVYGYTF.

CDR3 sequence: CASSPKTGQGNNEQFF. The CDR3 region has the DNA TGTGCCAGCAGCCCTAAGACGGGACAGGGGAACAATGAGCAGTTCTTC. This chain joins TRBV7-2 and TRBJ2-1; 10 positions agree with TRBD1. Germline CDR1 is SGHTA and CDR2 is FQGNSA. The CDR3 spans 16 residues. The trim removed 5 bases at V and 5 bases at J, leaving 9 bases unmatched. Drawing the rest from reference TRBV7-2 and TRBJ2-1, the complete variable domain is GAGVSQSPSNKVTEKGKDVELRCDPISGHTALYWYRQSLGQGLEFLIYFQGNSAPDKSGLPSDRFSAERTGGSVSTLTIQRTQQEDSAVYLCASSPKTGQGNNEQFFGPGTRLTVL.

The chain has TRBV6-5 and TRBJ1-2; weak D call: TRBD1 (6 bases). This CDR3 is 14 amino acids long. Germline CDR1 and CDR2: MNHEY and SVGAGI. V was shortened by 7 bases and J by 3 bases, with 15 bases between the two germline ends. For the CDR3, the DNA is TGTGCCAGCACCGCTACAGGGAAGGACTATGGCTACACCTTC. Translating gives CASTATGKDYGYTF.

This chain links TRBV12-3 or TRBV12-4 with TRBJ1-1, with D possibly TRBD1 on 6 matching bases. This CDR3 is built from 13 residues. Trimming cost V 5 bases and J 10 bases, with 17 bases left between them. The CDR3 region has the DNA TGTGCCAGCAGTCCACGACGACAGGCAGGAGCTTTCTTT. Translated: CASSPRRQAGAFF.

This chain joins TRBV4-3 and TRBJ2-3; D is unclear. V lost 0 bases and J 3 bases, leaving 10 bases between the germline ends. This CDR3 is 15 amino acids long. Germline V gene data show CDR1 as LGHNA and CDR2 as YSLEER. The CDR3 reads CASSQEGRITDTQYF. In DNA, the CDR3 is TGCGCCAGCAGCCAAGAGGGTAGGATAACAGATACGCAGTATTTT.

The chain couples TRBV18 to TRBJ1-2; 7 bases are shared with TRBD1. The CDR3 is made up of 15 amino acids. CDR1 is KGHSH, CDR2 LQKENI, per germline. The trim removed 3 bases at V and 4 bases at J, leaving 8 bases unmatched. CDR3: CASSPGSGGAYGYTF. The CDR3 bases are TGTGCCAGCTCACCGGGTTCAGGGGGTGCCTATGGCTACACCTTC.

This rearrangement joins TRBV27 to TRBJ2-5, with TRBD1 identical over 9 bases. V shed 6 bases, J shed 5 bases, and the junction held 4 bases outside the gene matches. Germline loops: CDR1 MNHEY, CDR2 SMNVEV (reference sequence). CDR3 length: 13 amino acids. CDR3 sequence reads: CASSNRGPETQYF. Here the CDR3 DNA reads TGTGCCAGCAGCAACAGGGGGCCGGAGACCCAGTACTTC.

CDR3 in amino acids: CASSSPGGINVYGYTF. The CDR3 DNA follows: TGCGCCAGCAGCTCCCCGGGGGGGATCAATGTGTACGGCTACACCTTC. The genes are TRBV5-1 and TRBJ1-2, with D perhaps TRBD1 (5 bases). Germline CDR1 SGHRS, CDR2 YFSETQ. The CDR3 length is 16 residues. V shed 3 bases and J shed 8 bases, with 23 bases lying between them.

This chain links TRBV7-9 with TRBJ1-2, with TRBD1 as a possible D gene (6 bases). The V end was cut by 5 bases, the J end by 8 bases, with 24 bases between. This CDR3 is 16 amino acids long. In germline, CDR1 is SEHNR, CDR2 FQNEAQ (reference sequence). In DNA form, the CDR3 reads TGTGCCAGCAGCCCAAGTGGGGGGGCGCGCGGAGTAGGCTACACCTTC. Translation gives CASSPSGGARGVGYTF.

V usage is TRBV18 and J usage is TRBJ2-3; 12 bases align to TRBD1. The CDR3 has 18 residues. V lost 6 bases, J lost 5 bases, and 15 bases stayed unmatched. Per the germline V gene, CDR1 is KGHSH and CDR2 is LQKENI. The CDR3: CASSPDPGQGAGGDTQYF. The CDR3 nucleotides are TGTGCCAGCTCGCCTGATCCGGGACAGGGGGCCGGTGGAGATACGCAGTATTTT.

V and J are TRBV3-1 (or the pseudogene TRBV3-2) and TRBJ1-1; D unclear. Germline V gene data show CDR1 as LGHDT and CDR2 as YNNKEL (reference sequence). V dropped 4 bases and J dropped 4 bases, with 16 bases sitting between them. The CDR3 covers 15 residues. The CDR3 protein is CASSLRRVRGTEAFF. CDR3 bases: TGTGCCAGCAGCCTTAGGCGGGTGCGGGGCACTGAAGCTTTCTTT.

Note on this clone: This CDR3 is also generated by other DNA sequences in the sample. V is TRBV6-2 or TRBV6-3 and J is TRBJ2-7; D gene unclear. CDR3 length: 11 amino acids. CDR1 MNHEY and CDR2 SVGEGT come from the germline V gene. Trimming took 3 bases from V and 4 from J, leaving 4 bases between them. This CDR3 reads CASSYLYEQYF. The CDR3 nucleotides read TGTGCCAGCAGTTATCTTTACGAGCAGTACTTC.

The chain uses TRBV19 and TRBJ1-3; D not certain. Trimming left V 3 bases short and J 3 bases short, with 15 bases between. The V gene's germline CDR1 is LNHDA and CDR2 SQIVND (reference sequence). The CDR3 spans 16 residues. The CDR3 loop reads CASSIFAGTDGNTIYF. CDR3 nucleotides: TGTGCCAGTAGTATTTTTGCTGGAACGGATGGAAACACCATATATTTT. The whole variable domain, filled in from reference TRBV19 and TRBJ1-3, reads DGGITQSPKYLFRKEGQNVTLSCEQNLNHDAMYWYRQDPGQGLRLIYYSQIVNDFQKGDIAEGYSVSREKKESFPLTVTSAQKNPTAFYLCASSIFAGTDGNTIYFGEGSWLTVV.

The chain couples TRBV5-4 to TRBJ1-6; 10 nucleotides line up with TRBD1. V was clipped by 0 bases and J by 6 bases; unmatched bases: 0. Germline lookup yields CDR1 SGHNT and CDR2 YYREEE (reference sequence). The CDR3 loop spans 15 amino acids. CDR3 DNA sequence: TGTGCCAGCAGCTTGGGGGACAGGGGTAATTCACCCCTCCACTTT. It specifies CASSLGDRGNSPLHF.

This chain joins TRBV19 and TRBJ2-1; TRBD2 matches at 7 bases. Per germline, CDR1 LNHDA and CDR2 SQIVND (reference sequence). This CDR3 is 14 amino acids long. V was pared by 10 bases and J by 9 bases, with 15 bases of the junction left unmatched. CDR3 DNA sequence: TGTGCCACCGCAGGGAGGGTACAGGACGGTGAGCAGTTCTTC. Its translation: CATAGRVQDGEQFF.

The chain has TRBV11-3 and TRBJ2-5; no reliable D call. The germline V and J ends were trimmed by 1 base and 4 bases, with 7 bases remaining between them. Germline CDR1 is SGHNT and CDR2 is YENEEA. CDR3 length: 13 residues. For the CDR3, the DNA is TGTGCCAGCAGCTTAGCCCCCCGAGAGACCCAGTACTTC. It is translated as CASSLAPRETQYF.

The gene calls are TRBV10-3 and TRBJ1-1; maybe TRBD1 (6 bases). The CDR3 loop spans 13 amino acids. Between the trimmed V and J ends, which lost 6 bases and 4 bases, there was a span of 12 bases. The germline V gene has CDR1 ENHRY and CDR2 SYGVKD. The CDR3 nucleotides are TGTGCCATCAGAGACTCAGGGGCCACTGAAGCTTTCTTT. Protein sequence: CAIRDSGATEAFF.

The V gene is TRBV6-5, the J gene TRBJ2-7; D might be TRBD2 (5 bases). The CDR3 sequence is 14 residues long. CDR1 is MNHEY and CDR2 is SVGAGI in the germline V gene. Deletions cut 6 bases from V and 0 bases from J, with 12 bases between. CDR3 region: CASSRGTSSYEQYF. CDR3 in DNA: TGTGCCAGCAGCCGGGGTACGAGCTCCTACGAGCAGTACTTC.

V is TRBV5-1 and J is TRBJ2-3, with D perhaps matching TRBD1 or TRBD2 (6 bases each). Per germline, CDR1 SGHRS and CDR2 YFSETQ. V lost 5 bases and J 0 bases, leaving 19 bases between the germline ends. CDR3 size: 17 residues. The CDR3 loop is CASRVVGGGTSTDTQYF. The CDR3 DNA reads as TGCGCCAGCAGGGTGGTGGGGGGCGGGACTAGCACAGATACGCAGTATTTT.

V is TRBV28 and J is TRBJ1-4; D is unclear. Deletions cut 1 base from V and 2 bases from J, with 17 bases between. CDR1 MDHEN and CDR2 SYDVKM come from the germline V gene. This CDR3 has 18 residues. Here the CDR3 DNA reads TGTGCCAGCAGTTTATTCTCCGAATTGTTACGTACTAATGAAAAACTGTTTTTT. It yields the protein CASSLFSELLRTNEKLFF.

This chain joins TRBV9 and TRBJ2-3; 8 bases match TRBD2. CDR3 size: 15 residues. V lost 0 bases and J lost 3; bases outside the gene matches: 3. The germline V gene has CDR1 SGDLS and CDR2 YYNGEE. The CDR3 here is CASSVVGLVTDTQYF. The DNA for the CDR3 is TGTGCCAGCAGCGTAGTGGGACTAGTGACAGATACGCAGTATTTT.

The chain is built from TRBV7-9 and TRBJ1-2; D is ambiguous. Deletions cut 5 bases from V and 2 bases from J, with 9 bases between. The CDR3 has 13 residues. Germline CDR1 SEHNR, CDR2 FQNEAQ (reference sequence). CDR3 nucleotide sequence: TGTGCCAGCAGCAAGTCACCAAACTATGGCTACACCTTC. Residues: CASSKSPNYGYTF. Full variable domain (rest looked up from reference TRBV7-9 and TRBJ1-2): DTGVSQNPRHKITKRGQNVTFRCDPISEHNRLYWYRQTLGQGPEFLTYFQNEAQLEKSRLLSDRFSAERPKGSFSTLEIQRTEQGDSAMYLCASSKSPNYGYTFGSGTRLTVV.

CDR3 sequence reads: CASSLSGYGYTF. Written as DNA, the CDR3 is TGTGCCAGCAGCTTGTCAGGGTATGGCTACACCTTC. V gene TRBV7-9 combines with J gene TRBJ1-2, with D perhaps matching TRBD1 (5 bases). Germline V gene lookup returns CDR1 SEHNR and CDR2 FQNEAQ (reference sequence). Trimming pared 3 bases from V and 5 bases from J, leaving 7 bases between. CDR3 length equals 12 residues. The complete variable domain, with remaining parts taken from reference TRBV7-9 and TRBJ1-2, reads DTGVSQNPRHKITKRGQNVTFRCDPISEHNRLYWYRQTLGQGPEFLTYFQNEAQLEKSRLLSDRFSAERPKGSFSTLEIQRTEQGDSAMYLCASSLSGYGYTFGSGTRLTVV.

The chain joins TRBV6-1 to TRBJ1-2; tentative D call: TRBD1 (5 bases). Looked up from germline, CDR1 is MNHNS and CDR2 is SASEGT. Trimming removed 1 base at V and 4 bases at J, with 13 bases between. This CDR3 comprises 15 residues. This CDR3 is CASSEGQGGSYGYTF. CDR3 nucleotide sequence: TGTGCCAGCAGTGAAGGGCAGGGAGGGAGCTATGGCTACACCTTC.